Below are 19 T cell receptor beta chains sequenced from a single sample in a study of Ad26.COV2.S vaccination and SARS-CoV-2 variants. Assay: immunoSEQ multiplex PCR; the TCRdb copy retains only in-frame clones and omits some. The profile shows 430,000 or so clones, 89% of them singletons. Stated treatment: about 20 received Ad26.COV2.S at low or high dose, single or two shots; about 5 received placebo; per-sample allocation not given. Samples were taken on day 63 after the first vaccine or placebo injection. The specimen was peripheral blood, collected in a trial of Ad26.COV2.S vaccine versus placebo. The source is a person between 18 and 60 years old who received the Ad26.COV2.S COVID-19 vaccine or a placebo.

This sequence joins TRBV7-8 and TRBJ2-1; D perhaps matches TRBD2 (5 bases). V was pared by 1 base and J by 0 bases, with 7 bases between. CDR3 length: 15 residues. The germline gives CDR1 SGHVS, CDR2 FQNEAQ. CDR3: CASSLDSGSYNEQFF. CDR3 sequence (DNA): TGTGCCAGCAGCTTAGACAGCGGCTCCTACAATGAGCAGTTCTTC.

The V call is TRBV7-3, the J call TRBJ2-4, with 9 bases matching TRBD1. Looked up from germline, CDR1 is SGHTA and CDR2 is FQGTGA. This CDR3 contains 15 residues. Germline trimming cut 4 bases from V and 8 bases from J; bases unmatched to any gene: 9. As DNA, the CDR3 is TGTGCCAGCAGCTACAGGGGGCATCGTATGGACATTCAGTACTTC. It specifies CASSYRGHRMDIQYF.

The chain employs TRBV28 and TRBJ1-4, with unresolved D. Per the germline V gene, CDR1 is MDHEN and CDR2 is SYDVKM. V lost 3 bases and J lost 0, with 5 bases in between. This CDR3 is 14 amino acids long. This CDR3 is CASSFPSTNEKLFF. The CDR3 DNA reads TGTGCCAGCAGTTTCCCGTCAACTAATGAAAAACTGTTTTTT.

This clone came up a few times. V usage is TRBV5-4 and J usage is TRBJ2-7; 7 nucleotides match TRBD1. Germline V gene sequence: CDR1 SGHNT, CDR2 YYREEE (reference sequence). CDR3 length equals 14 residues. Unmatched junction bases numbered 10, after V lost 4 bases and J lost 6 bases. The CDR3 reads CASSTGKGAGEQYF. For the CDR3, the DNA is TGTGCCAGCAGCACCGGGAAGGGGGCCGGCGAGCAGTACTTC.

V is TRBV19 and J is TRBJ1-1, with unresolved D. The CDR3 has 14 amino acids. Germline CDR1 LNHDA, CDR2 SQIVND (reference sequence). The V and J ends lost 0 bases and 4 bases respectively, with 9 bases between them. CDR3 amino acids: CASSIDPYGTEAFF. CDR3 nucleotide sequence: TGTGCCAGTAGTATAGACCCTTACGGCACTGAAGCTTTCTTT.

The sample holds one count of this clone. The chain carries TRBV6-2 or TRBV6-3 and TRBJ1-5; 8 bases match TRBD1. After removal of 6 bases from V and 7 bases from J, the junction contained 8 bases not matched to a gene. The CDR3 contains 14 residues. Germline V lookup: CDR1 MNHEY, CDR2 SVGEGT. The CDR3 loop reads CASSRSTGEQPQHF. The CDR3 DNA follows: TGTGCCAGCAGCCGATCGACAGGGGAACAGCCCCAGCATTTT.

The gene calls are TRBV18 and TRBJ1-5; D is undetermined. Per germline, CDR1 KGHSH and CDR2 LQKENI. The CDR3 runs to 15 residues. The germline V and J ends were trimmed by 0 bases and 0 bases, with 6 bases remaining between them. The CDR3 bases are TGTGCCAGCTCACCACCCGGGCCTAGCAATCAGCCCCAGCATTTT. Encoded protein: CASSPPGPSNQPQHF.

This clone was found a few times. The rearrangement links TRBV3-1 (or the pseudogene TRBV3-2) to TRBJ1-5, with 9 bases matching TRBD1. The CDR3 is made up of 15 amino acids. CDR1 is LGHDT, CDR2 YNNKEL, per germline (reference sequence). V gave up 4 bases and J gave up 6 bases; unmatched junction bases: 7. The DNA of the CDR3 is TGTGCCAGCAGCCGGACAGGGGAAGTCGGTCAGCCCCAGCATTTT. Its protein is CASSRTGEVGQPQHF.

The chain has TRBV7-2 and TRBJ1-2; D gene uncertain. The CDR3 has 15 amino acids. V was cut by 4 bases and J by 8 bases, with 20 bases left in between. Germline V gives CDR1 SGHTA, CDR2 FQGNSA. The CDR3 DNA reads TGTGCCAGCAGCTCATATAATATCGGTGGGCACGGCTACACCTTC. It specifies CASSSYNIGGHGYTF.

This clone was seen only a few times. This chain joins TRBV15 and TRBJ1-1; no reliable D call. Trimming took off 3 bases at V and 6 bases at J, with 14 bases between the two ends. CDR1 and CDR2 (germline): LNHNV, YYDKDF (reference sequence). CDR3 size: 14 residues. In DNA, the CDR3 is TGTGCCACCAGCAGGGAAACAGCAGACTCTGAAGCTTTCTTT. Amino acids: CATSRETADSEAFF.

This chain links TRBV19 with TRBJ1-5; D remains unclear. With 2 bases removed from V and 4 bases from J, the gap between germline ends came to 12 bases. CDR1 is LNHDA, CDR2 SQIVND, per germline (reference sequence). The CDR3 has 15 amino acids. The CDR3 bases are TGTGCCAGTAGTATATTCGGGGTTGGTAATCAGCCCCAGCATTTT. Translating it yields CASSIFGVGNQPQHF.

The CDR3 DNA follows: TGCGCCAGCAGCGCGACAGAGAACCCTCCGAGGGGCTACACCTTC. Amino acids: CASSATENPPRGYTF. V is TRBV5-1 and J is TRBJ1-2; weak D call: TRBD1 (5 bases). The ends were cut back, 4 bases at V and 8 bases at J, with 21 bases in the middle. Per germline, CDR1 SGHRS and CDR2 YFSETQ. The CDR3 is 15 amino acids.

The CDR3: CATSGWDRVNTEAFF. The DNA of the CDR3 is TGTGCCACCAGCGGATGGGACAGGGTGAACACTGAAGCTTTCTTT. The rearrangement joins TRBV15 to TRBJ1-1; the match to TRBD1 covers 9 bases. J gave up 0 bases and V 5 bases, and 4 bases lay outside the gene matches. This CDR3 has 15 amino acids. The V gene's germline CDR1 is LNHNV and CDR2 YYDKDF (reference sequence).

CDR3 bases: TGTGCCAGCAGCAAGGGGGAGGAGACCCAGTACTTC. Protein: CASSKGEETQYF. V and J are TRBV11-3 and TRBJ2-5, with D possibly being TRBD1 (6 bases). The CDR3 runs 12 residues. V was shortened by 5 bases and J by 5 bases, with 9 bases between the two germline ends. The germline CDR1 and CDR2 sequences are SGHNT and YENEEA.

The V call is TRBV5-5, the J call TRBJ2-7; 8 nucleotides align to TRBD2. Germline V CDR1 and CDR2: SGHKS, YYEKEE (reference sequence). The CDR3 is 15 amino acids. Unmatched junction bases numbered 14, after V lost 4 bases and J lost 8 bases. The CDR3 protein is CASSPQGLGGRKQYV. CDR3 nucleotides: TGTGCCAGCAGCCCTCAGGGACTAGGGGGTCGGAAGCAGTACGTC.

The chain has TRBV18 and TRBJ1-3, with no clear D. The ends were cut back, 6 bases at V and 2 bases at J, with 11 bases in the middle. Germline values: CDR1 KGHSH, CDR2 LQKENI. This CDR3 comprises 14 residues. The CDR3 loop is CASSFGRPGNTIYF. The DNA of the CDR3 is TGTGCCAGCTCTTTCGGCAGGCCTGGAAACACCATATATTTT.

For the CDR3, the DNA is TGTGCCAGCTCACCACCATCGGACAGGGGGAATGAGCAGTTCTTC. It encodes CASSPPSDRGNEQFF. V gene TRBV18 combines with J gene TRBJ2-1, with 10 bases lining up with TRBD1. With V trimmed by 0 bases and J by 7 bases, 3 bases remained unmatched. CDR1 and CDR2 from the germline V gene are KGHSH and LQKENI. The CDR3 has 15 amino acids.

This chain uses TRBV10-3 with TRBJ2-3; TRBD1 is a possible D gene (6 bases). The CDR3 is made up of 17 amino acids. Per the germline V gene, CDR1 is ENHRY and CDR2 is SYGVKD. Trimming cost V 2 bases and J 1 base, with 16 bases left between them. The CDR3: CAISEIRGDIRTDTQYF. DNA for the CDR3: TGTGCCATCAGTGAGATTCGTGGGGACATTCGCACAGATACGCAGTATTTT.

V usage is TRBV5-1 and J usage is TRBJ2-5; TRBD1 matches at 8 bases. Trimming cost V 1 base and J 1 base; bases outside gene matches: 6. The CDR3 covers 16 residues. Germline CDR1 reads SGHRS; CDR2 reads YFSETQ. The CDR3 reads CASSLSSGQGQETQYF. Here the CDR3 DNA reads TGCGCCAGCAGCTTGTCCTCCGGACAGGGCCAAGAGACCCAGTACTTC.